This entry describes one T cell receptor beta chain. The CDR3 runs 16 residues. The germline gives CDR1 SGDLS, CDR2 YYNGEE. The V segment lost 0 bases and the J segment 6 bases; nucleotides outside the gene matches: 7. As handled by the study authors: Estimation of nucleated cell counts was performed using reference gene primer amplification. Profiling relied on immunoSEQ multiplex PCR, and the TCRdb table lists in-frame clones only, not all of them. The D gene and trimming were derived from the DNA, and the V and J assignments and clone size from that table. The sample has about 380,000 clones; 81% are singletons. The data derive from a study of blood T cell repertoires in COVID-19. The overall study: Whether acute or convalescent, the COVID-19 samples came from the United States, Italy and Spain.

The chain couples TRBV9 to TRBJ2-3, with 10 bases that match TRBD2. Material: peripheral blood. The clonotype originates from a human donor with acute or convalescent COVID-19. The donor label of this sample is uncertain. The CDR3 nucleotides are TGTGCCAGCAGCGTAGAGGAGGCTAGCGGGAGTGATACGCAGTATTTT. Its translation is CASSVEEASGSDTQYF.